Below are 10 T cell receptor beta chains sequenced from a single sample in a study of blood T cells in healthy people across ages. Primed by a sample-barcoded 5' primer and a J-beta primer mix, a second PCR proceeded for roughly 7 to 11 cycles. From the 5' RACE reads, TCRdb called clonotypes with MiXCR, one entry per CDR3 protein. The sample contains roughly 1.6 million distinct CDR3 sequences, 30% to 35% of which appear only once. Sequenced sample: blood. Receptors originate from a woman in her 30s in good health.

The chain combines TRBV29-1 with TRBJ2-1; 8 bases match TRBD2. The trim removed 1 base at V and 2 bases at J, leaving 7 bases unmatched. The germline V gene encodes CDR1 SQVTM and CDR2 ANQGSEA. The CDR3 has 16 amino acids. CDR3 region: CSVEGLSGGTYNEQFF. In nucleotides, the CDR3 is TGCAGCGTTGAAGGACTATCGGGGGGGACCTACAATGAGCAGTTCTTC.

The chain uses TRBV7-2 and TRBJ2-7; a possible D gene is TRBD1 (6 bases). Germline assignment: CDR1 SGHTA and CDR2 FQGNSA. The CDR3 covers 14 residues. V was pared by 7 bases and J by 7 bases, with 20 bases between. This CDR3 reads CASNSGTQEMEQYF. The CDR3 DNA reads TGTGCCAGCAACTCCGGGACACAAGAGATGGAGCAGTACTTC.

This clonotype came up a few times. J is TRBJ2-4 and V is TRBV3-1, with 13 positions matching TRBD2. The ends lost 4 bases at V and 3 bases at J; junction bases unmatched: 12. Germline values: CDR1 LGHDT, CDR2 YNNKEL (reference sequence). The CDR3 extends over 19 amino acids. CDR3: CASSPIGTSGARYKNIQYF. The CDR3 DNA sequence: TGTGCCAGCAGCCCTATAGGGACTAGCGGGGCGCGATACAAAAACATTCAGTACTTC.

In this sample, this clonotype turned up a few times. The CDR3 sequence: CASTTGATYEQYF. The CDR3 DNA sequence: TGTGCCAGCACTACAGGGGCCACCTACGAGCAGTACTTC. The chain uses TRBV28 and TRBJ2-7; 7 positions match TRBD1. After removal of 7 bases from V and 2 bases from J, the junction contained 5 bases not matched to a gene. Germline loops: CDR1 MDHEN, CDR2 SYDVKM. The CDR3 spans 13 residues.

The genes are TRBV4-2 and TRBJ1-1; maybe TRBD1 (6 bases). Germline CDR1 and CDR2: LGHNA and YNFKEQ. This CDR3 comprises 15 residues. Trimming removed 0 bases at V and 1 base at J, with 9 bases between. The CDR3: CASSQEQTGNTEAFF. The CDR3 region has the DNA TGTGCCAGCAGCCAAGAGCAGACAGGGAACACTGAAGCTTTCTTT.

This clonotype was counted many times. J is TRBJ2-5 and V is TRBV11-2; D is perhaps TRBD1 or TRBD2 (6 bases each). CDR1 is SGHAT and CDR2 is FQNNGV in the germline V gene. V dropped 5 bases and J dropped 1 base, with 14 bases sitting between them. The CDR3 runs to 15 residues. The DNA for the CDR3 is TGTGCCAGCAGCACTCTGCGGGACATCCAAGAGACCCAGTACTTC. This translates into CASSTLRDIQETQYF. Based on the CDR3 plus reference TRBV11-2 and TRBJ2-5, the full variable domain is EAGVAQSPRYKIIEKRQSVAFWCNPISGHATLYWYQQILGQGPKLLIQFQNNGVVDDSQLPKDRFSAERLKGVDSTLKIQPAKLEDSAVYLCASSTLRDIQETQYFGPGTRLLVL.

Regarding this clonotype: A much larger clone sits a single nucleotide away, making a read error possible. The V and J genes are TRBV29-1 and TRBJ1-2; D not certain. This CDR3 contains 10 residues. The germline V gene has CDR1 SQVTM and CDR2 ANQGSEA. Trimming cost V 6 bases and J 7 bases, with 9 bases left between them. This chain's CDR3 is CSVLDCGYTF. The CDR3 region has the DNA TGCAGCGTGTTGGACTGTGGCTACACCTTC.

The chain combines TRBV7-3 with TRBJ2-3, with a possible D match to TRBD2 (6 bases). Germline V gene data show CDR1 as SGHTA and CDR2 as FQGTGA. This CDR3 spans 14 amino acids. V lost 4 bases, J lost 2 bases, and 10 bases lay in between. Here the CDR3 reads CASSSRDFTDTQYF. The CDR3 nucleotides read TGTGCCAGCAGCTCCCGGGACTTCACAGATACGCAGTATTTT.

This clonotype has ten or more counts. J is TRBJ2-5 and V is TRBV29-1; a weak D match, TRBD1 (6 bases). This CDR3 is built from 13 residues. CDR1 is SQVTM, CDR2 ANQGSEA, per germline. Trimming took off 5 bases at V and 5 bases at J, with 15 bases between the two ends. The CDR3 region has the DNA TGCAGCGTTCGAGGGACACTCAGGGAGACCCAGTACTTC. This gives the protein CSVRGTLRETQYF. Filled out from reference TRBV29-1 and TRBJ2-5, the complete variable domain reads SAVISQKPSRDICQRGTSLTIQCQVDSQVTMMFWYRQQPGQSLTLIATANQGSEATYESGFVIDKFPISRPNLTFSTLTVSNMSPEDSSIYLCSVRGTLRETQYFGPGTRLLVL.

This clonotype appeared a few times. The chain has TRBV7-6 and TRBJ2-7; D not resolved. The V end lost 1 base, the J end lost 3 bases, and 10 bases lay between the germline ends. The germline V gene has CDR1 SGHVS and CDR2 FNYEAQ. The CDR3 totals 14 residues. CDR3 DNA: TGTGCCAGCAGCTTAGGCAGGCCTGGCTACGAGCAGTACTTC. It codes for CASSLGRPGYEQYF.